These T cell receptor beta chains were read from a single sample in a study of shared clonotypes between healthy human individuals. TCRdb's table, derived via immunoSEQ multiplex PCR, lists solely in-frame clones and lacks some. Seen here are 550,000 to 600,000 clones, around three quarters observed once, and the top ten hold about 11%. The sequenced sample was PBMCs. The receptors come from a woman in her thirties or forties in good health. Some clones in this sample may be carry-over from other donors' samples. CDR3s include the opening cysteine and the closing phenylalanine or tryptophan. A D gene is named only where the DNA matches it firmly. Size tells how often a clone was seen (once, few, many) or the class of an expanded clone, and some rows leave it out.

TRBD2 | TRBJ2-1 | TRBV6-5 | few | TGTGCCAGCAGTAACCGACTAGCGAGTTTCAATGAGCAGTTCTTC | CASSNRLASFNEQFF
. | TRBJ2-1 | TRBV13 | many | TGTGCCAGCAGCTTCGGTGGACACAATGAGCAGTTCTTC | CASSFGGHNEQFF
. | TRBJ1-4 | TRBV4-2 | . | TGTGCCAGCAGCGCCCCGGTCTCCCAGGGGGAAAAACTGTTTTTT | CASSAPVSQGEKLFF
. | TRBJ2-3 | TRBV6-1 | few | TGTGCCAGCAGTGACTCAGGCGCAGATACGCAGTATTTT | CASSDSGADTQYF
. | TRBJ2-3 | TRBV12-5 | . | TGTGCTAGTGGTTTGTCACGGGGGTTTTCTAGCACAGATACGCAGTATTTT | CASGLSRGFSSTDTQYF
. | TRBJ2-7 | TRBV28 | . | TGTGCCAGCAGTGCCGGTTGGGAAAGGTACGAGCAGTACTTC | CASSAGWERYEQYF
. | TRBJ1-1 | TRBV6-5 | . | TGTGCCAGCAGTTACTCGGGCAGGGAGGCAGCTTTCTTT | CASSYSGREAAFF
. | TRBJ2-7 | TRBV6-1 | few | TGTGCCAGCAGTGAGACGCAGGGGATCAGGTACGAGCAGTACTTC | CASSETQGIRYEQYF
. | TRBJ2-7 | TRBV5-6 | few | TGTGCCAGCAGCACCCTAGACGAGCAGTACTTC | CASSTLDEQYF
TRBD2 | TRBJ2-3 | TRBV28 | . | TGTGCCAGCAGTTTAGAGGGGAGCGGGAGGGCCACAGATACGCAGTATTTT | CASSLEGSGRATDTQYF
TRBD2 | TRBJ2-5 | TRBV30 | . | TGTGCCTGGCGGCTAGCGGGAGCGTACCAAGAGACCCAGTACTTC | CAWRLAGAYQETQYF
TRBD1 | TRBJ1-4 | TRBV14 | . | TGTGCCAGCAGCCAGGGACAGTCAACTAATGAAAAACTGTTTTTT | CASSQGQSTNEKLFF
TRBD1 | TRBJ2-1 | TRBV2 | . | TGTGCCAGGGGACAGGGGGCAGCCATCAATGAGCAGTTCTTC | CARGQGAAINEQFF
TRBD1 | TRBJ2-1 | TRBV19 | . | TGTGCCAGTAGTATCCAGGGGGCGGGTGAGCAGTTCTTC | CASSIQGAGEQFF
TRBD2 | TRBJ2-2 | TRBV7-3 | . | TGTGCCAGCAGCGGGACTAGAACCGGGGAGCTGTTTTTT | CASSGTRTGELFF
TRBD2 | TRBJ2-3 | TRBV6-1 | . | TGTGCCAGCAGTGAAATCTGGCGGGAGCAATCAGATACGCAGTATTTT | CASSEIWREQSDTQYF
. | TRBJ2-7 | TRBV28 | . | TGTGCCAGCAGCCTGAACAGCGGGGAGCAGTACTTC | CASSLNSGEQYF
TRBD2 | TRBJ2-3 | TRBV10-3 | few | TGTGCCATCAGTGAGTCTGTCAGCGGGAGGCATGGAGATACGCAGTATTTT | CAISESVSGRHGDTQYF
. | TRBJ2-7 | TRBV30 | many | TGTGCCTGGAGTGGGGGGCGTTACGAGCAGTACTTC | CAWSGGRYEQYF
TRBD2 | TRBJ2-3 | TRBV30 | once | TGTGCCTGGACCTCTAGCGGAAACACAGATACGCAGTATTTT | CAWTSSGNTDTQYF
. | TRBJ2-3 | TRBV28 | . | TGTGCCAGCAGGGAAGGGACGGGGTCCACAGATACGCAGTATTTT | CASREGTGSTDTQYF
. | TRBJ2-1 | TRBV6-4 | . | TGTGCCAGCAGTGCCGACTCAGGGCGAGAGCAGTTCTTC | CASSADSGREQFF
. | TRBJ2-1 | TRBV28 | . | TGTGCCAGTTACACCTGGGGGAGCTCCTACAATGAGCAGTTCTTC | CASYTWGSSYNEQFF
. | TRBJ1-1 | TRBV30 | . | TGTGCCTGGAGTTTTGGTATACCACCGGGGGCTTTCTTT | CAWSFGIPPGAFF
. | TRBJ2-3 | TRBV30 | . | TGTGCCTGGAGTGTCCTGGCGGGGTCCACAGATACGCAGTATTTT | CAWSVLAGSTDTQYF
. | TRBJ2-7 | TRBV5-1 | . | TGCGCCAGCAGCTTGTTGGCGGGGAGAGGGTACGAGCAGTACTTC | CASSLLAGRGYEQYF
. | TRBJ1-2 | TRBV29-1 | once | TGCAGCGCGGGGGGAGATAACTATGGCTACACCTTC | CSAGGDNYGYTF
. | TRBJ2-2 | TRBV6-6 | . | TGTGCCAGCAGCCCTGTGGGGGCTACCGGGGAGCTGTTTTTT | CASSPVGATGELFF
. | TRBJ1-1 | TRBV6-1 | . | TGTGCCAGCAGTGAGTGGGTGTCGGACACTGAAGCTTTCTTT | CASSEWVSDTEAFF